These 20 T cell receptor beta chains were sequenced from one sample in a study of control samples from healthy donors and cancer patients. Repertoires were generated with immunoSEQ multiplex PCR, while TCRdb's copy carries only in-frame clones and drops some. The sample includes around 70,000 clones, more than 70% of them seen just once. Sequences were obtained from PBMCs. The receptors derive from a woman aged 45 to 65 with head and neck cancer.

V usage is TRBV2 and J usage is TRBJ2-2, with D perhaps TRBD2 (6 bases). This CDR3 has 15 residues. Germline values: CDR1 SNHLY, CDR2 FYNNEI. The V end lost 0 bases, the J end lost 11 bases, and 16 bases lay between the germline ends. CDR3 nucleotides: TGTGCCAGCAGTGAAGCGGGCGGGGTGTTGTCCGAGCTGTTTTTT. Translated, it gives CASSEAGGVLSELFF.

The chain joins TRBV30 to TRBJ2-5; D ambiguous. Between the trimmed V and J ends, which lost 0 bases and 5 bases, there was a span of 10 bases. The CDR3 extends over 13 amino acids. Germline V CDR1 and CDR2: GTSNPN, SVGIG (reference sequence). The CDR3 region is CAWSVLVGETQYF. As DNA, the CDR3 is TGTGCCTGGAGTGTATTGGTTGGGGAGACCCAGTACTTC.

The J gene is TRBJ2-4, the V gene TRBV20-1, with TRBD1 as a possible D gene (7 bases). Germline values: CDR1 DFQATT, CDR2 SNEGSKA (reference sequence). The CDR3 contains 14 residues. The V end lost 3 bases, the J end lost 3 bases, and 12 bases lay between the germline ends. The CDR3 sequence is CSASTGDFKNIQYF. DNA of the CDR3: TGCAGTGCTAGTACAGGGGACTTCAAAAACATTCAGTACTTC.

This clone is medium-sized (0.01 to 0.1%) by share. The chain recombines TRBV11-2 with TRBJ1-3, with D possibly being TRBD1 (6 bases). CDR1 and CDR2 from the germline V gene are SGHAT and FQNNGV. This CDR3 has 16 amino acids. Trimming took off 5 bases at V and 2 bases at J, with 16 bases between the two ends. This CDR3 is CASSRIQGPTGNTIYF. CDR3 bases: TGTGCCAGCAGCCGCATACAGGGTCCCACTGGAAACACCATATATTTT.

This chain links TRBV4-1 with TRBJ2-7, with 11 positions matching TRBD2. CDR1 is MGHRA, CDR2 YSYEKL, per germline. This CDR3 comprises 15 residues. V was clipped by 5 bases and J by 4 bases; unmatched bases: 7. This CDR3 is CASSIPSGGTYEQYF. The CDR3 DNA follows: TGCGCCAGCAGCATACCTAGCGGGGGGACGTACGAGCAGTACTTC.

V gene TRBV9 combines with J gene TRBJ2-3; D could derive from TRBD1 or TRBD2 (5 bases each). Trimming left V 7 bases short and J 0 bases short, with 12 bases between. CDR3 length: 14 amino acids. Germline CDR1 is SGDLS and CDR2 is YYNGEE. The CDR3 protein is CASAPGPSTDTQYF. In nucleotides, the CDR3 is TGTGCCAGCGCACCGGGGCCCAGCACAGATACGCAGTATTTT.

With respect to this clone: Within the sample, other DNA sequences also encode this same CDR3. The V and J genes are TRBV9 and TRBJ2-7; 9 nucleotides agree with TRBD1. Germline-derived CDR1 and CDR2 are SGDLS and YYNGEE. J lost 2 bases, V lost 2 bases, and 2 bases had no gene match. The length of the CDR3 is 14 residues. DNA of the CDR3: TGTGCCAGCAGCGTCGGACAGGGGACCTACGAGCAGTACTTC. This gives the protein CASSVGQGTYEQYF.

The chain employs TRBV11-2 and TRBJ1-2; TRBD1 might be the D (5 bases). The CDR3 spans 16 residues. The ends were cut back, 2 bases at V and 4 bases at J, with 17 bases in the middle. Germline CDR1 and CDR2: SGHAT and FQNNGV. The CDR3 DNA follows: TGTGCCAGCAGCTTAACCGGGACCTCAACGGGCTATGGCTACACCTTC. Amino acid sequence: CASSLTGTSTGYGYTF.

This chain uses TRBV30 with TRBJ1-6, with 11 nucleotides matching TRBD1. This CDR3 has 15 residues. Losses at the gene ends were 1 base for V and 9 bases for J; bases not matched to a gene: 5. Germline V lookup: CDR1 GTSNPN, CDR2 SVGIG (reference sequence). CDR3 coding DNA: TGTGCCTGGAGTGATGGACAGGGGGCTGGTTCACCCCTCCACTTT. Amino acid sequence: CAWSDGQGAGSPLHF.

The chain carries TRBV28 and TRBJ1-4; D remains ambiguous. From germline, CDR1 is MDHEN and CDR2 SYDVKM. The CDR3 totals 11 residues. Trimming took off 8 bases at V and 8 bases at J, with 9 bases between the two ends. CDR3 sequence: CASGGVEKLFF. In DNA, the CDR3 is TGTGCCAGCGGTGGCGTCGAAAAACTGTTTTTT.

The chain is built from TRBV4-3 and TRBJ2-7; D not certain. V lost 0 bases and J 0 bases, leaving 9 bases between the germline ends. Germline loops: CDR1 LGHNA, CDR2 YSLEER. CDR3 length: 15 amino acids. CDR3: CASSQDLGRSYEQYF. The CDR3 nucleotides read TGCGCCAGCAGCCAAGACCTGGGCCGCTCCTACGAGCAGTACTTC.

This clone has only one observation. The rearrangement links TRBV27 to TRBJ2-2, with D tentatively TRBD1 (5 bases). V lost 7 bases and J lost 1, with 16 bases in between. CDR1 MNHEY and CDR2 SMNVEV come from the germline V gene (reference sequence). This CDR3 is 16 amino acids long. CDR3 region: CASTQGAGMNTGELFF. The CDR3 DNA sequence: TGTGCCAGCACCCAAGGGGCAGGGATGAACACCGGGGAGCTGTTTTTT.

In DNA form, the CDR3 reads TGTGCCAGCAGCTTAGGGCGGACAGGGAATGGCTATGGCTACACCTTC. It yields the protein CASSLGRTGNGYGYTF. The V call is TRBV7-2, the J call TRBJ1-2; the match to TRBD1 covers 8 bases. V lost 1 base to trimming and J lost 4 bases; unmatched junction nucleotides: 8. CDR1 and CDR2 from the germline V gene are SGHTA and FQGNSA. There are 16 residues in the CDR3.

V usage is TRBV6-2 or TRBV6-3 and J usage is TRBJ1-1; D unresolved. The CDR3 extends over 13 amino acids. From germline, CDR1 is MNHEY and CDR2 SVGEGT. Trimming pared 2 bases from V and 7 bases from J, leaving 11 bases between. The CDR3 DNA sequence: TGTGCCAGCAGTTACCCCGGACGCTATGAAGCTTTCTTT. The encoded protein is CASSYPGRYEAFF.

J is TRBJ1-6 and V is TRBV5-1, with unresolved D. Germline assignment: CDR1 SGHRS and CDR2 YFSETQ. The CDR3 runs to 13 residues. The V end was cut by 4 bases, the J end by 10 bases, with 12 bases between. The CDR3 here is CASSPTGGSPLHF. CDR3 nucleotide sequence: TGCGCCAGCAGCCCTACGGGCGGCTCACCCCTCCACTTT.

CDR3 residues: CASRVGDGGGPVEQFF. CDR3 in DNA: TGTGCCAGCCGTGTGGGGGACGGGGGGGGCCCCGTTGAGCAGTTCTTC. The V gene is TRBV6-1, the J gene TRBJ2-1; TRBD2 aligns across 8 bases. This CDR3 region has 16 residues. Germline loops: CDR1 MNHNS, CDR2 SASEGT. The trim removed 8 bases at V and 9 bases at J, leaving 18 bases unmatched.

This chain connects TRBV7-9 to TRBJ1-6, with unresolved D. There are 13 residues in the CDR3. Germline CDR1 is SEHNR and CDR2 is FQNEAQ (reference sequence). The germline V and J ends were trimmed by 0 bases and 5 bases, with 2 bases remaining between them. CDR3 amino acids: CASSLADNSPLHF. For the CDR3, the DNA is TGTGCCAGCAGCTTAGCAGATAATTCACCCCTCCACTTT.

In DNA, the CDR3 is TGTGCCAGCAGTGGGCCGCCGGCGGGGGAAAAACTGTTTTTT. Its translation is CASSGPPAGEKLFF. V is TRBV2 and J is TRBJ1-4, with D unresolved. The germline V and J ends were trimmed by 4 bases and 8 bases, with 14 bases remaining between them. Germline loops: CDR1 SNHLY, CDR2 FYNNEI. The CDR3 sequence is 14 residues long.

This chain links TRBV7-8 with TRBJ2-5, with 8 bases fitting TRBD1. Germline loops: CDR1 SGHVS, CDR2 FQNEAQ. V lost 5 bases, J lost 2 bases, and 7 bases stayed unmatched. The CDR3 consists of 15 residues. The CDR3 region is CASSVRDRTQETQYF. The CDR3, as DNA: TGTGCCAGCAGCGTCCGGGACAGGACTCAAGAGACCCAGTACTTC.

The chain's CDR3 is CASSFRVEPNTEAFF. DNA for the CDR3: TGTGCCAGCAGCTTCCGTGTTGAACCGAACACTGAAGCTTTCTTT. V and J are TRBV5-6 and TRBJ1-1; D uncertain. In germline, CDR1 is SGHDT, CDR2 YYEEEE. Trimming took off 2 bases at V and 1 base at J, with 12 bases between the two ends. This CDR3 comprises 15 residues.